These 30 T cell receptor beta chains were all obtained from the same sample, sequenced in a study of shared clonotypes between healthy human individuals. Profiling relied on immunoSEQ multiplex PCR, and the TCRdb table lists in-frame clones only, not all of them. The sample lists around 2.5 million clones, roughly 93% occurring once. Input material: naive CD4+ T cells from PBMCs. The subset: CD45RA+ positively selected. The receptor set was obtained from a man aged 18 to 30 in good health. Some clones in this sample may be carry-over from other donors' samples.

This sequence joins TRBV30 and TRBJ1-4; D not certain. Trimming stripped 1 base from V and 8 bases from J, with 8 bases between. From germline, CDR1 is GTSNPN and CDR2 SVGIG (reference sequence). This CDR3 is 12 amino acids long. The CDR3 nucleotides are TGTGCCTGGAGTGAGCCAACCGAAAAACTGTTTTTT. It specifies CAWSEPTEKLFF.

This clone was counted only a few times. The chain combines TRBV7-9 with TRBJ1-3; D may be TRBD1 (5 bases). The CDR3 length is 15 residues. V lost 2 bases, J lost 4 bases, and 12 bases lay in between. CDR1 and CDR2 from the germline V gene are SEHNR and FQNEAQ (reference sequence). In DNA form, the CDR3 reads TGTGCCAGCAGCTTACAGGGTGTGGTAGGAAACACCATATATTTT. This sequence encodes CASSLQGVVGNTIYF.

The genes are TRBV7-6 and TRBJ2-1; 13 nucleotides align to TRBD2. The germline V gene has CDR1 SGHVS and CDR2 FNYEAQ. This CDR3 is 20 amino acids long. V lost 5 bases to trimming and J lost 0 bases; unmatched junction nucleotides: 13. The CDR3 sequence is CASSPKGVGLAGNSYNEQFF. CDR3 nucleotide sequence: TGTGCCAGCAGCCCAAAAGGGGTGGGACTAGCGGGGAACTCCTACAATGAGCAGTTCTTC.

This clone was counted between two and nine times. DNA of the CDR3: TGTGCCAGTAGTCCCATTCCGGGTTTGGGCACTGAAGCTTTCTTT. This encodes CASSPIPGLGTEAFF. V usage is TRBV19 and J usage is TRBJ1-1; D remains ambiguous. Germline V CDR1 and CDR2: LNHDA, SQIVND (reference sequence). The CDR3 contains 15 residues. The V end lost 5 bases, the J end lost 4 bases, and 17 bases lay between the germline ends.

This rearrangement joins TRBV10-2 to TRBJ2-1; the D is unclear. CDR3 length equals 14 residues. CDR1 is WSHSY, CDR2 SAAADI, per germline. Trimming pared 5 bases from V and 2 bases from J, leaving 10 bases between. CDR3 sequence reads: CASSTHLPYNEQFF. The DNA of the CDR3 is TGCGCCAGCAGTACACACCTACCCTACAATGAGCAGTTCTTC.

CDR3 sequence (DNA): TGTGCCAGCAGCGGCGGAATCTTCTCCTACGAGCAGTACTTC. This gives the protein CASSGGIFSYEQYF. The chain has TRBV9 and TRBJ2-7; D is uncertain. Looked up from germline, CDR1 is SGDLS and CDR2 is YYNGEE. The CDR3 contains 14 residues. The V end was cut by 3 bases, the J end by 0 bases, with 10 bases between.

The CDR3 is CASSKTGLARYDEQYF. The CDR3 DNA reads as TGTGCCAGCAGCAAGACGGGACTAGCTCGTTACGACGAGCAGTACTTC. The gene calls are TRBV5-4 and TRBJ2-7; 9 bases are shared with TRBD2. V was pared by 4 bases and J by 5 bases, with 13 bases of the junction left unmatched. Germline loops: CDR1 SGHNT, CDR2 YYREEE (reference sequence). The CDR3 has 16 residues.

This clone was found a few times. The rearrangement links TRBV28 to TRBJ1-1; D unclear. There are 11 residues in the CDR3. Per germline, CDR1 MDHEN and CDR2 SYDVKM. Trimming cost V 9 bases and J 2 bases, with 7 bases left between them. CDR3 protein: CASGVNTEAFF. The CDR3 DNA sequence: TGTGCCAGTGGGGTTAACACTGAAGCTTTCTTT.

The chain links TRBV7-9 to TRBJ1-1; D is perhaps TRBD1 (5 bases). The germline V gene has CDR1 SEHNR and CDR2 FQNEAQ (reference sequence). The CDR3 spans 16 residues. V was shortened by 3 bases and J by 3 bases, with 17 bases between the two germline ends. The CDR3 sequence: CASSFGGTGYDTEAFF. The CDR3 region has the DNA TGTGCCAGCAGCTTTGGGGGAACGGGATATGACACTGAAGCTTTCTTT.

The chain is built from TRBV18 and TRBJ1-1; D gene unclear. CDR3 length: 14 amino acids. The V and J ends lost 3 bases and 7 bases respectively, with 15 bases between them. Looked up from germline, CDR1 is KGHSH and CDR2 is LQKENI. For the CDR3, the DNA is TGTGCCAGCTCACCCCCCAGCAAGACCCGTGAAGCTTTCTTT. Its translation: CASSPPSKTREAFF.

The chain joins TRBV7-2 to TRBJ2-7, with 15 positions matching TRBD2. There are 14 residues in the CDR3. Germline-derived CDR1 and CDR2 are SGHTA and FQGNSA. J was trimmed by 7 bases and V by 5 bases; bases with no gene match: 3. The DNA of the CDR3 is TGTGCCAGCAGCCCCGGACTAGCGGGAGGGGAGCAGTACTTC. Residues: CASSPGLAGGEQYF.

The gene calls are TRBV7-6 and TRBJ2-5, with 7 positions matching TRBD1. This CDR3 comprises 16 residues. The V segment lost 5 bases and the J segment 5 bases; nucleotides outside the gene matches: 14. Germline V gene data show CDR1 as SGHVS and CDR2 as FNYEAQ. The CDR3 here is CASSQAARGLTETQYF. The CDR3 DNA sequence: TGTGCCAGCAGCCAAGCGGCGAGGGGGCTCACGGAGACCCAGTACTTC.

This sequence joins TRBV12-2 and TRBJ2-3; TRBD1 reflects the table's D call only, with no check against the DNA. TRBV12-2 is listed as a pseudogene. The CDR3 consists of 16 residues. CDR3 DNA sequence: TGTGCAAGTCGCTTGGACAGGTCGGGAGCCACAGATACGCAGTATTTT. It translates to CASRLDRSGATDTQYF.

The chain has TRBV4-3 and TRBJ2-1, with 8 bases matching TRBD2. The CDR3 is made up of 19 amino acids. Trimming at V came to 1 base and at J to 6 bases, leaving 17 bases not matched to a gene. The germline gives CDR1 LGHNA, CDR2 YSLEER. CDR3 loop: CASSQVLSEAGEGVNEQFF. The CDR3 DNA follows: TGCGCCAGCAGCCAAGTGCTGTCGGAAGCGGGAGAAGGGGTCAATGAGCAGTTCTTC.

The CDR3 sequence is CASSPANYGYTF. The CDR3 coding sequence is TGTGCCAGCTCACCAGCTAACTATGGCTACACCTTC. This chain joins TRBV18 and TRBJ1-2; D call uncertain. The length of the CDR3 is 12 residues. From germline, CDR1 is KGHSH and CDR2 LQKENI. The V end lost 2 bases, the J end lost 0 bases, and 1 base lay between the germline ends.

As to this clone: Other DNA variants within this sample encode the same CDR3. The V call is TRBV30, the J call TRBJ1-1; D call uncertain. Germline V gene data show CDR1 as GTSNPN and CDR2 as SVGIG (reference sequence). V lost 0 bases, J lost 3 bases, and 5 bases lay in between. The CDR3 has 12 amino acids. CDR3 sequence reads: CAWSVGDTEAFF. For the CDR3, the DNA is TGTGCCTGGAGTGTTGGGGACACTGAAGCTTTCTTT.

The rearrangement joins TRBV27 to TRBJ1-1; D possibly corresponds to TRBD1 (6 bases). The V end was cut by 2 bases, the J end by 6 bases, with 10 bases between. Germline V gene lookup returns CDR1 MNHEY and CDR2 SMNVEV (reference sequence). The CDR3 has 13 residues. Here the CDR3 DNA reads TGTGCCAGCAGTTTAACAAGGGGGGCTGAAGCTTTCTTT. It specifies CASSLTRGAEAFF.

The gene calls are TRBV28 and TRBJ1-6, with unresolved D. CDR3 size: 15 residues. Germline values: CDR1 MDHEN, CDR2 SYDVKM. V lost 1 base to trimming and J lost 8 bases, with 12 bases between them. CDR3 bases: TGTGCCAGCAGTTTATCGGGCAGTATTGATTCACCCCTCCACTTT. Amino acid sequence: CASSLSGSIDSPLHF.

V gene TRBV2 combines with J gene TRBJ2-7; weak D call: TRBD2 (8 bases). CDR3 length: 13 amino acids. Germline CDR1 is SNHLY and CDR2 is FYNNEI. V gave up 7 bases and J gave up 6 bases, with 16 bases separating them. The CDR3 nucleotides read TGTGCCAGCACCCCGGGAGGGGGCGCCGAGCAGTACTTC. Translating gives CASTPGGGAEQYF.

The chain employs TRBV4-3 and TRBJ1-1; possibly TRBD1 for D (6 bases). There are 15 residues in the CDR3. V lost 5 bases to trimming and J lost 1 base, with 14 bases between them. From germline, CDR1 is LGHNA and CDR2 YSLEER. CDR3: CASSKLDSSNTEAFF. In DNA form, the CDR3 reads TGCGCCAGCAGCAAGTTGGACAGTTCGAACACTGAAGCTTTCTTT.

As DNA, the CDR3 is TGTGCCAGCAGCGTAGGAATTGGGGCCTCCTACGAGCAGTACTTC. Its translation: CASSVGIGASYEQYF. J is TRBJ2-7 and V is TRBV9; tentatively, D is TRBD1 (5 bases). The CDR3 spans 15 residues. CDR1 is SGDLS and CDR2 is YYNGEE in the germline V gene. V was clipped by 0 bases and J by 0 bases, with 10 bases between them.

V gene TRBV5-1 combines with J gene TRBJ2-2; D is possibly TRBD1 or TRBD2 (5 bases each). Germline CDR1 SGHRS, CDR2 YFSETQ. V lost 0 bases and J lost 4, with 10 bases in between. The CDR3 contains 15 residues. The DNA of the CDR3 is TGCGCCAGCAGCTTGGGGGGCGCGGGCACCGGGGAGCTGTTTTTT. This codes for CASSLGGAGTGELFF.

J is TRBJ1-2 and V is TRBV29-1; D not resolved. Germline CDR1 reads SQVTM; CDR2 reads ANQGSEA. The CDR3 is made up of 11 amino acids. Trimming removed 2 bases at V and 4 bases at J, with 5 bases between. The chain's CDR3 is CSVEQVYGYTF. In DNA, the CDR3 is TGCAGCGTTGAACAGGTCTATGGCTACACCTTC.

With respect to this clone: The same CDR3 is also encoded by other DNA sequences in this sample. The CDR3 nucleotides are TGTGCCAGCAGTCCGGACAGGGACAATCAGCCCCAGCATTTT. Translated: CASSPDRDNQPQHF. This chain connects TRBV28 to TRBJ1-5, with 8 nucleotides matching TRBD1. CDR1 and CDR2 from the germline V gene are MDHEN and SYDVKM. The length of the CDR3 is 14 residues. With 5 bases clipped from V and 3 bases from J, the junction kept 3 bases outside the gene matches.

Remarks on this clone: The sample has other DNA sequences that encode this CDR3 too. The chain combines TRBV7-3 with TRBJ1-1; D unclear. CDR3 length equals 14 residues. Deletions cut 4 bases from V and 1 base from J, with 10 bases between. Germline V lookup: CDR1 SGHTA, CDR2 FQGTGA. CDR3 sequence (DNA): TGTGCCAGCAGCTCTACCGGTCCGAACACTGAAGCTTTCTTT. It encodes CASSSTGPNTEAFF.

This sequence joins TRBV28 and TRBJ2-1; D not resolved. This CDR3 has 15 amino acids. Germline CDR1 reads MDHEN; CDR2 reads SYDVKM. With 6 bases removed from V and 0 bases from J, the gap between germline ends came to 12 bases. The CDR3 reads CASSPLDLSYNEQFF. CDR3 nucleotides: TGTGCCAGCAGCCCACTGGACCTCTCCTACAATGAGCAGTTCTTC.

V and J are TRBV28 and TRBJ1-1; D is possibly TRBD1 (6 bases). Trimming took off 5 bases at V and 8 bases at J, with 24 bases between the two ends. This CDR3 region has 16 residues. CDR1 and CDR2 from the germline V gene are MDHEN and SYDVKM. The CDR3 is CASSTPTSLGQKEAFF. For the CDR3, the DNA is TGTGCCAGCAGTACCCCCACTAGCCTCGGACAGAAAGAAGCTTTCTTT. Variable domain in full (rest from reference TRBV28 and TRBJ1-1): DVKVTQSSRYLVKRTGEKVFLECVQDMDHENMFWYRQDPGLGLRLIYFSYDVKMKEKGDIPEGYSVSREKKERFSLILESASTNQTSMYLCASSTPTSLGQKEAFFGQGTRLTVV.

The V and J genes are TRBV18 and TRBJ2-3, with D perhaps being TRBD1 or TRBD2 (5 bases each). The ends were cut back, 5 bases at V and 2 bases at J, with 26 bases in the middle. The CDR3 runs to 19 residues. Germline assignment: CDR1 KGHSH and CDR2 LQKENI. CDR3 DNA sequence: TGTGCCAGCTCAAGTAGGCAACCACTAGGCAGGGCAAACACAGATACGCAGTATTTT. Translation gives CASSSRQPLGRANTDTQYF.

The J gene is TRBJ2-7, the V gene TRBV15, with D tentatively TRBD2 (5 bases). The CDR3 extends over 17 amino acids. V was trimmed by 0 bases and J by 0 bases, leaving 15 bases between them. Germline V CDR1 and CDR2: LNHNV, YYDKDF (reference sequence). CDR3 bases: TGTGCCACCAGCAGAGATTCTTTGCCGGGAAGCTCCTACGAGCAGTACTTC. Translated: CATSRDSLPGSSYEQYF.

The chain uses TRBV18 and TRBJ2-1; D is ambiguous. From germline, CDR1 is KGHSH and CDR2 LQKENI. This CDR3 has 14 residues. V lost 2 bases and J 0 bases, leaving 5 bases between the germline ends. CDR3 sequence: CASSPVSSYNEQFF. CDR3 nucleotide sequence: TGTGCCAGCTCACCAGTGAGCTCCTACAATGAGCAGTTCTTC.